This record covers a single TCR beta chain. Its antigen is unknown. The data belong to a study of cytomegalovirus exposure and HLA in healthy donors. Whole-study results and caveats: Differences between HLA loci emerged in a later analysis of TCR association rates, with DRB1 most and HLA-C fewest. Sequencing likely produced, as an artifact, a cluster of highly shared sequence variants. A later analysis linked a missense variant in DCLRE1C to the trimming of TCR beta V and J genes. Later analysis suggested links between common viral pathogens and several top significant clusters.

Vbeta (60) and Jbeta (13) primers were used in the PCR. Libraries were prepared by immunoSEQ multiplex PCR; TCRdb keeps only in-frame clonotypes and omits some of them. The sample carries about 190,000 clones, approximately 80% recorded once. Unmatched junction bases numbered 5, after V lost 7 bases and J lost 2 bases. The CDR3 has 14 amino acids. CDR1 is LNHDA and CDR2 is SQIVND in the germline V gene (reference sequence). Sequenced: PBMCs. This clonotype originated in a woman between 50 and 59 years old in good health and CMV-seropositive. This chain uses TRBV19 with TRBJ2-5, with TRBD1 matching 9 bases. The CDR3 region is CASTMTGGQETQYF. Here the CDR3 DNA reads TGTGCCAGTACAATGACAGGGGGGCAAGAGACCCAGTACTTC. Together with reference TRBV19 and TRBJ2-5, the CDR3 gives the full variable domain: DGGITQSPKYLFRKEGQNVTLSCEQNLNHDAMYWYRQDPGQGLRLIYYSQIVNDFQKGDIAEGYSVSREKKESFPLTVTSAQKNPTAFYLCASTMTGGQETQYFGPGTRLLVL.